This note documents a single TCR beta chain sequence. Antigen specificity is unknown. These data originate in a study of cytomegalovirus exposure and HLA in healthy donors. Study at large: Earlier results showed 90 million to 120 million unique TCR beta sequences derived from roughly 180 million T cells.

Study-wide findings and caveats: The study flagged around 160 TCR beta chains as cytomegalovirus-associated.

This CDR3 is 15 amino acids long. The ends lost 6 bases at V and 1 base at J; junction bases unmatched: 7. Germline V gene data show CDR1 as SGHVS and CDR2 as FNYEAQ. The PCR had 60 Vbeta and 13 Jbeta primers. Some clones are missing from TCRdb's copy, which holds only in-frame ones; the method was immunoSEQ multiplex PCR. The data contain about 130,000 clones, 65% to 80% of them seen just once; the ten biggest clones take up roughly 1.9%. The clonotype comes from a woman aged 35 to 49 in good health and CMV-seronegative. Sequencing was done on a sample of PBMCs. The chain is built from TRBV7-6 and TRBJ2-7; 9 nucleotides match TRBD1. Here the CDR3 reads CASSSTGGVSYEQYF. Written as DNA, the CDR3 is TGTGCCAGCAGTTCTACAGGGGGCGTATCCTACGAGCAGTACTTC.